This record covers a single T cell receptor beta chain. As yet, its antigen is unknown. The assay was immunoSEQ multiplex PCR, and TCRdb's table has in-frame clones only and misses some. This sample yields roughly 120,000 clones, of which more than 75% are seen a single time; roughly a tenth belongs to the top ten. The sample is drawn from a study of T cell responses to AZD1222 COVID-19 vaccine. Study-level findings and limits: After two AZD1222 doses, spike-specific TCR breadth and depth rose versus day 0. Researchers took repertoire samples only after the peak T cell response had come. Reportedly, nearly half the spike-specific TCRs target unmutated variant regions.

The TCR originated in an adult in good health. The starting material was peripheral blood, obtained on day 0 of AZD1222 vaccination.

DNA for the CDR3: TGCAGCGCAATCCCCTGGAGGGGGGCCGCACAAGATACGCAGTATTTT. Amino acid sequence: CSAIPWRGAAQDTQYF. J is TRBJ2-3 and V is TRBV29-1; D may correspond to TRBD1 or TRBD2 (6 bases each). V shed 7 bases and J shed 5 bases, with 25 bases lying between them. The length of the CDR3 is 16 residues. The germline V gene has CDR1 SQVTM and CDR2 ANQGSEA.